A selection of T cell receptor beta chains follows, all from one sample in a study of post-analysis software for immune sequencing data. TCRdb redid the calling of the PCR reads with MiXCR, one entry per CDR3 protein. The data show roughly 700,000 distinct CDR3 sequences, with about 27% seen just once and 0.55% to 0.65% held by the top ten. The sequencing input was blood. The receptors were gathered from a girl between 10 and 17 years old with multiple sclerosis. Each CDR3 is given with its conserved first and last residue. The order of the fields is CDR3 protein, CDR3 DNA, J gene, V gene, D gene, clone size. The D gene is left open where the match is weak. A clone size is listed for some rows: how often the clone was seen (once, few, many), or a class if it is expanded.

cdr3_aa: CASSFRQGANEKLFF
cdr3_nt: TGTGCCAGCAGCTTTCGGCAGGGTGCAAATGAAAAACTGTTTTTT
j_call: TRBJ1-4
v_call: TRBV7-8
d_call: NA
clone_size: NA

cdr3_aa: CASSLSGEGYGYTF
cdr3_nt: TGTGCCAGCAGCTTATCGGGGGAGGGGTATGGCTACACCTTC
j_call: TRBJ1-2
v_call: TRBV7-2
d_call: NA
clone_size: NA

cdr3_aa: CASSLGDAYEQYF
cdr3_nt: TGTGCCAGCAGCCTTGGGGACGCCTACGAGCAGTACTTC
j_call: TRBJ2-7
v_call: TRBV6-5
d_call: NA
clone_size: many

cdr3_aa: CAISESGGQPQHF
cdr3_nt: TGTGCCATCAGTGAGAGTGGGGGGCAGCCCCAGCATTTT
j_call: TRBJ1-5
v_call: TRBV10-3
d_call: NA
clone_size: many

cdr3_aa: CASSPRTSLWPDRQYF
cdr3_nt: TGTGCCAGCAGTCCCCGCACGTCCCTATGGCCAGATAGGCAGTATTTT
j_call: TRBJ2-3
v_call: TRBV28
d_call: NA
clone_size: NA

cdr3_aa: CASSQDLELAVYNEQYF
cdr3_nt: TGCGCCAGCAGCCAAGATCTCGAACTAGCGGTTTACAATGAGCAGTACTTC
j_call: TRBJ2-5
v_call: TRBV4-3
d_call: TRBD2
clone_size: NA

cdr3_aa: CASSPFRTEQETQYF
cdr3_nt: TGTGCCAGCAGCCCGTTCAGGACAGAGCAAGAGACCCAGTACTTC
j_call: TRBJ2-5
v_call: TRBV3-1
d_call: NA
clone_size: few

cdr3_aa: CASSSLREDYNEQFF
cdr3_nt: TGTGCCAGCAGCTCTCTCCGGGAGGATTACAATGAGCAGTTCTTC
j_call: TRBJ2-1
v_call: TRBV7-9
d_call: TRBD2
clone_size: few

cdr3_aa: CASTGYETQYF
cdr3_nt: TGTGCCAGCACTGGGTACGAGACCCAGTACTTC
j_call: TRBJ2-5
v_call: TRBV6-6
d_call: NA
clone_size: few

cdr3_aa: CAGSQGTGKREEQYF
cdr3_nt: TGCGCCGGCAGCCAAGGGACGGGTAAGCGGGAAGAGCAGTACTTC
j_call: TRBJ2-7
v_call: TRBV4-3
d_call: TRBD2
clone_size: NA

cdr3_aa: CSVEQGYEQFF
cdr3_nt: TGCAGCGTTGAACAGGGATATGAGCAGTTCTTC
j_call: TRBJ2-1
v_call: TRBV29-1
d_call: NA
clone_size: NA

cdr3_aa: CASSSRNRETGTNTQYF
cdr3_nt: TGTGCCAGCAGCTCGAGGAACCGGGAGACGGGCACAAATACGCAGTATTTT
j_call: TRBJ2-3
v_call: TRBV7-2
d_call: NA
clone_size: few

cdr3_aa: CSARDRGRQEKLFF
cdr3_nt: TGCAGTGCTAGAGATAGGGGGAGGCAGGAAAAACTGTTTTTT
j_call: TRBJ1-4
v_call: TRBV20-1
d_call: NA
clone_size: NA

cdr3_aa: CASGPTGKETQYF
cdr3_nt: TGTGCCAGCGGGCCGACAGGCAAAGAGACCCAGTACTTC
j_call: TRBJ2-5
v_call: TRBV6-6
d_call: NA
clone_size: NA

cdr3_aa: CASAPTGVMVPETQYF
cdr3_nt: TGTGCTAGTGCCCCGACCGGGGTCATGGTTCCAGAGACCCAGTACTTC
j_call: TRBJ2-5
v_call: TRBV12-5
d_call: NA
clone_size: few

cdr3_aa: CASSPPGGVQETQYF
cdr3_nt: TGTGCCAGCTCACCCCCGGGGGGCGTCCAAGAGACCCAGTACTTC
j_call: TRBJ2-5
v_call: TRBV18
d_call: NA
clone_size: NA

cdr3_aa: CASSYRGSPLHF
cdr3_nt: TGTGCCAGCAGTTATAGGGGATCACCCCTCCACTTT
j_call: TRBJ1-6
v_call: TRBV6-6
d_call: NA
clone_size: NA

cdr3_aa: CASPLQGASFQDFCTDTQYF
cdr3_nt: TGTGCCAGCCCCTTACAGGGAGCCTCATTCCAAGACTTCTGCACAGATACGCAGTATTTT
j_call: TRBJ2-3
v_call: TRBV27
d_call: NA
clone_size: few

cdr3_aa: CSASMGSSYNSPLHF
cdr3_nt: TGCAGTGCTAGTATGGGGAGCTCCTATAATTCACCCCTCCACTTT
j_call: TRBJ1-6
v_call: TRBV20-1
d_call: NA
clone_size: few

cdr3_aa: CASSGTAPLGEAFF
cdr3_nt: TGCGCCAGCAGCGGAACAGCCCCCCTGGGGGAAGCTTTCTTT
j_call: TRBJ1-1
v_call: TRBV5-1
d_call: NA
clone_size: NA

cdr3_aa: CASSLSEWGNTIYF
cdr3_nt: TGCGCCAGCAGCTTGTCGGAGTGGGGAAACACCATATATTTT
j_call: TRBJ1-3
v_call: TRBV5-1
d_call: NA
clone_size: NA

cdr3_aa: CASSFLGSSGANVLTF
cdr3_nt: TGTGCCAGCAGTTTTCTCGGGAGCTCTGGGGCCAACGTCCTGACTTTC
j_call: TRBJ2-6
v_call: TRBV27
d_call: NA
clone_size: NA

cdr3_aa: CASSFGQNNYGYTF
cdr3_nt: TGTGCCAGCAGCTTCGGACAGAATAACTATGGCTACACCTTC
j_call: TRBJ1-2
v_call: TRBV7-2
d_call: NA
clone_size: many

cdr3_aa: CASSRLGENTEAFF
cdr3_nt: TGTGCCAGTAGTAGGCTGGGGGAGAACACTGAAGCTTTCTTT
j_call: TRBJ1-1
v_call: TRBV19
d_call: NA
clone_size: NA

cdr3_aa: CSAHSGANVRTF
cdr3_nt: TGCAGTGCTCACTCTGGGGCCAACGTCCGGACTTTC
j_call: TRBJ2-6
v_call: TRBV20-1
d_call: NA
clone_size: NA

cdr3_aa: CASSVVTGGVNTEAFF
cdr3_nt: TGTGCCAGCAGCGTAGTAACAGGGGGAGTGAACACTGAAGCTTTCTTT
j_call: TRBJ1-1
v_call: TRBV9
d_call: TRBD1
clone_size: NA

cdr3_aa: CASSVDRGMNTEAFF
cdr3_nt: TGCGCCAGCAGCGTGGACAGGGGAATGAACACTGAAGCTTTCTTT
j_call: TRBJ1-1
v_call: TRBV5-1
d_call: TRBD1
clone_size: NA

cdr3_aa: CASSADRPRREQYF
cdr3_nt: TGCGCCAGCAGCGCGGACAGGCCTCGGCGCGAGCAGTACTTC
j_call: TRBJ2-7
v_call: TRBV5-1
d_call: TRBD1
clone_size: NA

cdr3_aa: CSVEADRGWYGYTF
cdr3_nt: TGCAGCGTTGAAGCGGACAGGGGGTGGTATGGCTACACCTTC
j_call: TRBJ1-2
v_call: TRBV29-1
d_call: TRBD1
clone_size: NA

cdr3_aa: CASSFRDTQYF
cdr3_nt: TGTGCCAGCTCCTTTCGAGATACGCAGTATTTT
j_call: TRBJ2-3
v_call: TRBV27
d_call: NA
clone_size: many

cdr3_aa: CASSQDRVGATDTQYF
cdr3_nt: TGCGCCAGCAGCCAAGATAGGGTCGGGGCCACAGATACGCAGTATTTT
j_call: TRBJ2-3
v_call: TRBV4-3
d_call: NA
clone_size: NA

cdr3_aa: CSSSTGNYGYTF
cdr3_nt: TGCAGTTCCTCGACCGGGAACTATGGCTACACCTTC
j_call: TRBJ1-2
v_call: TRBV20-1
d_call: NA
clone_size: NA

cdr3_aa: CSVARTGLNEQFF
cdr3_nt: TGCAGCGTTGCGCGGACAGGGTTAAATGAGCAGTTCTTC
j_call: TRBJ2-1
v_call: TRBV29-1
d_call: TRBD1
clone_size: NA

cdr3_aa: CASSRVQRLAGGPDTQYF
cdr3_nt: TGCGCCAGCAGCCGAGTCCAGCGACTAGCGGGAGGGCCAGATACGCAGTATTTT
j_call: TRBJ2-3
v_call: TRBV4-3
d_call: TRBD2
clone_size: few

cdr3_aa: CASSPYRERGYTF
cdr3_nt: TGCGCCAGCAGCCCCTACAGGGAGCGGGGCTACACCTTC
j_call: TRBJ1-2
v_call: TRBV5-1
d_call: NA
clone_size: NA

cdr3_aa: CASSRYLETQYF
cdr3_nt: TGTGCCAGCAGTCGCTACTTAGAGACCCAGTACTTC
j_call: TRBJ2-5
v_call: TRBV11-1
d_call: NA
clone_size: few

cdr3_aa: CATSVDRVTTEAFF
cdr3_nt: TGTGCCACCAGCGTAGACAGGGTGACCACTGAAGCTTTCTTT
j_call: TRBJ1-1
v_call: TRBV15
d_call: TRBD1
clone_size: few

cdr3_aa: CASSLLQGAYAETQYF
cdr3_nt: TGTGCCAGCAGCTTGCTACAGGGGGCGTACGCAGAGACCCAGTACTTC
j_call: TRBJ2-5
v_call: TRBV7-6
d_call: TRBD1
clone_size: few

cdr3_aa: CASSEQIPGLAGGPSSYEQYF
cdr3_nt: TGTGCCAGCAGTGAACAAATACCGGGACTAGCGGGAGGCCCCTCCTCCTACGAGCAGTACTTC
j_call: TRBJ2-7
v_call: TRBV25-1
d_call: TRBD2
clone_size: NA

cdr3_aa: CATSDPGTSGYEQYF
cdr3_nt: TGTGCCACCAGTGACCCCGGGACTAGCGGGTACGAGCAGTACTTC
j_call: TRBJ2-7
v_call: TRBV24-1
d_call: TRBD2
clone_size: NA

cdr3_aa: CASSRTNGGHYEQYF
cdr3_nt: TGCGCCAGCAGCCGGACTAACGGGGGCCACTACGAGCAGTACTTC
j_call: TRBJ2-7
v_call: TRBV4-3
d_call: NA
clone_size: many

cdr3_aa: CSASRSNQPQHF
cdr3_nt: TGCAGTGCTAGCCGTAGCAATCAGCCCCAGCATTTT
j_call: TRBJ1-5
v_call: TRBV20-1
d_call: NA
clone_size: many

cdr3_aa: CATSRGWGGRRTDTQYF
cdr3_nt: TGTGCCACCAGCAGAGGATGGGGCGGGAGGCGGACAGATACGCAGTATTTT
j_call: TRBJ2-3
v_call: TRBV15
d_call: TRBD2
clone_size: NA

cdr3_aa: CSANEVGETQYF
cdr3_nt: TGCAGTGCTAACGAGGTCGGAGAGACCCAGTACTTC
j_call: TRBJ2-5
v_call: TRBV20-1
d_call: NA
clone_size: NA

cdr3_aa: CASSPVKGLARHNEQFF
cdr3_nt: TGTGCCAGCAGCCCGGTTAAGGGACTAGCGCGCCACAATGAGCAGTTCTTC
j_call: TRBJ2-1
v_call: TRBV5-6
d_call: TRBD2
clone_size: NA

cdr3_aa: CSARDGTGRYEQYF
cdr3_nt: TGCAGTGCTAGAGATGGCACAGGGCGCTACGAGCAGTACTTC
j_call: TRBJ2-7
v_call: TRBV20-1
d_call: NA
clone_size: few

cdr3_aa: CASSYVQLETQYF
cdr3_nt: TGTGCCAGCAGTTACGTCCAATTGGAGACCCAGTACTTC
j_call: TRBJ2-5
v_call: TRBV6-6
d_call: NA
clone_size: NA

cdr3_aa: CASSLEGQGLTYEQYF
cdr3_nt: TGTGCCAGCAGCTTGGAAGGACAGGGATTAACCTACGAGCAGTACTTC
j_call: TRBJ2-7
v_call: TRBV11-2
d_call: TRBD1
clone_size: few

cdr3_aa: CSARDWGHSEYSNQPQHF
cdr3_nt: TGCAGTGCTAGAGACTGGGGACACTCAGAGTATAGCAATCAGCCCCAGCATTTT
j_call: TRBJ1-5
v_call: TRBV20-1
d_call: NA
clone_size: few